These 10 T cell receptor beta chains share one sample of origin, sequenced in a study of blood T cells in healthy people across ages. Next came a second PCR, run for 7 to 11 cycles, which used a sample-barcoded 5' primer along with a J-beta primer mix. A single record per CDR3 protein comes from TCRdb applying MiXCR to the 5' RACE reads. The table lists 1.5 million to 2 million distinct CDR3 sequences, roughly 30% of them singletons. Source material: blood. All receptors derive from a woman in her twenties or thirties in good health.

On this clonotype: Its ends do not fully match the called genes, so a read error is possible. The chain couples TRBV11-2 to TRBJ2-1; D might be TRBD1 or TRBD2, each matching 5 bases. The CDR3 has 14 residues. CDR1 SGHAT and CDR2 FQNNGV come from the germline V gene. The CDR3 loop is CASSLTGLDNVQFF. The CDR3 bases are TGTGCCAGCAGCTTAACGGGGCTCGACAATGTGCAGTTCTTC.

This clonotype was recorded many times. The V call is TRBV7-2, the J call TRBJ2-5; tentative D call: TRBD2 (6 bases). Germline values: CDR1 SGHTA, CDR2 FQGNSA. Trimming pared 4 bases from V and 5 bases from J, leaving 14 bases between. The CDR3 is 14 amino acids. CDR3 amino acids: CASSSEWREETQYF. For the CDR3, the DNA is TGTGCCAGCAGCTCAGAGTGGAGGGAGGAGACCCAGTACTTC.

Only one count was recorded for this clonotype. The chain joins TRBV6-2 or TRBV6-3 to TRBJ1-6; D remains ambiguous. Germline V gene sequence: CDR1 MNHEY, CDR2 SVGEGT. The CDR3 is made up of 13 amino acids. Trimming removed 6 bases from V and 8 bases from J, with 11 bases in between. CDR3 loop: CASRPGRYSPLHF. The CDR3 DNA is TGTGCCAGCAGACCCGGACGGTATTCACCCCTCCACTTT.

V is TRBV5-5 and J is TRBJ2-7; D unclear. Germline V gene data show CDR1 as SGHKS and CDR2 as YYEKEE (reference sequence). This CDR3 is 13 amino acids long. The V gene lost 0 bases and the J gene lost 6 bases, with 10 bases spanning the gap. The CDR3 DNA follows: TGTGCCAGCAGCTTGGTAGATCCTCTCGAGCAGTACTTC. Translated: CASSLVDPLEQYF.

This clonotype was detected only a few times. This rearrangement joins TRBV3-1 to TRBJ2-7; no clear D. The germline V and J ends were trimmed by 0 bases and 0 bases, with 15 bases remaining between them. In germline, CDR1 is LGHDT, CDR2 YNNKEL (reference sequence). The CDR3 runs 17 residues. The CDR3 nucleotides are TGTGCCAGCAGCCAAGATAAATATCGGACGAGCTCCTACGAGCAGTACTTC. It translates to CASSQDKYRTSSYEQYF.

Ten or more counts support this clonotype. This chain uses TRBV7-6 with TRBJ2-5; 9 bases agree with TRBD1. Trimming cost V 5 bases and J 7 bases; bases outside gene matches: 11. The CDR3 totals 15 residues. Germline assignment: CDR1 SGHVS and CDR2 FNYEAQ. CDR3 region: CASSDRDRAIATQYF. The CDR3 DNA reads as TGTGCCAGCAGCGATCGGGACAGGGCTATCGCGACCCAGTACTTC.

This chain uses TRBV30 with TRBJ2-7, with unresolved D. Germline CDR1 GTSNPN, CDR2 SVGIG (reference sequence). CDR3 length: 14 residues. V was clipped by 5 bases and J by 0 bases, with 14 bases between them. The CDR3, as DNA: TGTGCCTGGGGTCGATCGGAGAGCTCCTACGAGCAGTACTTC. Amino acids: CAWGRSESSYEQYF.

The chain is built from TRBV15 and TRBJ2-5; 7 nucleotides agree with TRBD1. Trimming at V came to 6 bases and at J to 4 bases, leaving 8 bases not matched to a gene. The CDR3 spans 14 residues. Looked up from germline, CDR1 is LNHNV and CDR2 is YYDKDF (reference sequence). The CDR3 DNA reads as TGTGCCACCAGTATAGACAGGGTCGTAGAGACCCAGTACTTC. This translates into CATSIDRVVETQYF.

The CDR3 here is CASSGRREQYF. In nucleotides, the CDR3 is TGTGCCAGCAGCGGTAGGCGCGAGCAGTACTTC. This chain joins TRBV2 and TRBJ2-7; D not certain. The ends were cut back, 6 bases at V and 6 bases at J, with 9 bases in the middle. This CDR3 is built from 11 residues. Germline lookup yields CDR1 SNHLY and CDR2 FYNNEI.

This clonotype was picked up a small number of times. The chain combines TRBV18 with TRBJ2-1, with 7 bases lining up with TRBD1. Unmatched junction bases numbered 7, after V lost 3 bases and J lost 2 bases. The CDR3 runs 16 residues. Germline V lookup: CDR1 KGHSH, CDR2 LQKENI. CDR3 coding DNA: TGTGCCAGCTCACCCCGACAGGGTAGCCCCTACAATGAGCAGTTCTTC. As protein: CASSPRQGSPYNEQFF.